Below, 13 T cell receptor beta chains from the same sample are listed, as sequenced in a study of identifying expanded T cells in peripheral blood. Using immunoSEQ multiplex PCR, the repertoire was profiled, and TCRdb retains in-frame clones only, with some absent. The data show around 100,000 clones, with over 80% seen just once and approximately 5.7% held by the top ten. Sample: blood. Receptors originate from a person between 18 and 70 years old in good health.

CDR3 region: CASSGRTYGYTF. DNA of the CDR3: TGTGCCAGCAGTGGACGTACCTATGGCTACACCTTC. The chain employs TRBV6-5 and TRBJ1-2, with no clear D. Trimming pared 5 bases from V and 4 bases from J, leaving 8 bases between. CDR3 length equals 12 residues. Germline lookup yields CDR1 MNHEY and CDR2 SVGAGI.

CDR3: CAWSVSWTTFTGELFF. Written as DNA, the CDR3 is TGTGCCTGGAGTGTATCGTGGACTACTTTTACCGGGGAGCTGTTTTTT. The chain combines TRBV30 with TRBJ2-2; perhaps TRBD2 as D (6 bases). Germline V gene sequence: CDR1 GTSNPN, CDR2 SVGIG (reference sequence). This CDR3 has 16 amino acids. Trimming removed 0 bases from V and 5 bases from J, with 16 bases in between. Together with reference TRBV30 and TRBJ2-2, the CDR3 gives the full variable domain: SQTIHQWPATLVQPVGSPLSLECTVEGTSNPNLYWYRQAAGRGLQLLFYSVGIGQISSEVPQNLSASRPQDRQFILSSKKLLLSDSGFYLCAWSVSWTTFTGELFFGEGSRLTVL.

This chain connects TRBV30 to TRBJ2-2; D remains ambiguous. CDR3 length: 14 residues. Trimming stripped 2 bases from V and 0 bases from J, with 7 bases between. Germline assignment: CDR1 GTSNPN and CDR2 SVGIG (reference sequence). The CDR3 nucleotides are TGTGCCTGGAGTACCCCCCCGAACACCGGGGAGCTGTTTTTT. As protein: CAWSTPPNTGELFF.

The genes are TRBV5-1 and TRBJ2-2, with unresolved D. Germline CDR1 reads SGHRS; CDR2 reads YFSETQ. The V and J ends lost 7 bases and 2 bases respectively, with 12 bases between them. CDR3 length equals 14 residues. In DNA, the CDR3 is TGCGCCAGCGAGAAGGGTTCCAACACCGGGGAGCTGTTTTTT. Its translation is CASEKGSNTGELFF.

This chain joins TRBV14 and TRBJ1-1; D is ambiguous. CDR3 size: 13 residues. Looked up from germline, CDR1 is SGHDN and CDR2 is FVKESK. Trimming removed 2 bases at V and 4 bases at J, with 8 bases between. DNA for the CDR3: TGTGCCAGCAGCCAAAGCAGGTCCACTGAAGCTTTCTTT. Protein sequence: CASSQSRSTEAFF.

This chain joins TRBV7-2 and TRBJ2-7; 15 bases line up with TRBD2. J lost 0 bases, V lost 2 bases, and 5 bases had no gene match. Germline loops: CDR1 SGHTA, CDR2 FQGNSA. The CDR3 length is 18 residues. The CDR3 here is CASSLSGLAGGSSYEQYF. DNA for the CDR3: TGTGCCAGCAGCTTAAGTGGACTAGCGGGGGGGAGCTCCTACGAGCAGTACTTC.

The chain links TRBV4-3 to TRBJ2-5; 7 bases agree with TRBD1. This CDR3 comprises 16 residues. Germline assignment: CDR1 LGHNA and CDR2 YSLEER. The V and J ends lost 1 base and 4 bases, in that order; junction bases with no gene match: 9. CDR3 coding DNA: TGCGCCAGCAGCCAAGGGGGGAACAGGGGAAGAGAGACCCAGTACTTC. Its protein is CASSQGGNRGRETQYF.

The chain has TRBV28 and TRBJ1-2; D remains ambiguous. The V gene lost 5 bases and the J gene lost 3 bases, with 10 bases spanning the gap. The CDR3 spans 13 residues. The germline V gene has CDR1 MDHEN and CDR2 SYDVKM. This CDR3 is CASSMGEDYGYTF. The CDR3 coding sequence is TGTGCCAGCAGTATGGGCGAGGACTATGGCTACACCTTC.

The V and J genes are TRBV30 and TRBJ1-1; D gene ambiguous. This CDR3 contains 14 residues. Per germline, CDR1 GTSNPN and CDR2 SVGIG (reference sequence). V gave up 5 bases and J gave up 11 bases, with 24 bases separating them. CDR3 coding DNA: TGTGCCTGGTCTACCTCTGGGATTCTTTATGGCGCTTTCTTT. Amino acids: CAWSTSGILYGAFF.

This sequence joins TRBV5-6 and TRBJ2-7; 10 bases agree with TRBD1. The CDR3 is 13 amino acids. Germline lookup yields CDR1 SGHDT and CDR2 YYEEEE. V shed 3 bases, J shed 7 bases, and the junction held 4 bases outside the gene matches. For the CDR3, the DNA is TGTGCCAGCAGCTCCCGGGACAGGGGTGAGCAGTACTTC. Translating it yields CASSSRDRGEQYF.

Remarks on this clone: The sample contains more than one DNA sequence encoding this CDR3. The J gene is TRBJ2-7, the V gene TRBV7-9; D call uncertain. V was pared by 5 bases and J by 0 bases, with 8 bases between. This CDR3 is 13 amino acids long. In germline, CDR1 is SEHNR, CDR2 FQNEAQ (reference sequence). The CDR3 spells CASSRDSSYEQYF. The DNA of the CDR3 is TGTGCCAGCAGCCGCGACTCCTCCTACGAGCAGTACTTC. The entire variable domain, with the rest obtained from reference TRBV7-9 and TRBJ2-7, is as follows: DTGVSQNPRHKITKRGQNVTFRCDPISEHNRLYWYRQTLGQGPEFLTYFQNEAQLEKSRLLSDRFSAERPKGSFSTLEIQRTEQGDSAMYLCASSRDSSYEQYFGPGTRLTVT.

The CDR3 region is CASSYTEGSPLHF. In DNA form, the CDR3 reads TGTGCCAGCAGTTACACCGAAGGATCACCCCTCCACTTT. The genes are TRBV6-6 and TRBJ1-6; D unresolved. The CDR3 is made up of 13 amino acids. Germline V CDR1 and CDR2: MNHNY, SVGAGI (reference sequence). The ends were cut back, 2 bases at V and 10 bases at J, with 9 bases in the middle.

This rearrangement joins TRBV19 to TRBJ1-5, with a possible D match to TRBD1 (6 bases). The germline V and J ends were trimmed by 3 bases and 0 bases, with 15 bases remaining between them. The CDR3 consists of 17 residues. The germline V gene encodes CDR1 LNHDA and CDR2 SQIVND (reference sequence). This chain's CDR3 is CASSMPRGARSNQPQHF. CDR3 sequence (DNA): TGTGCCAGTAGTATGCCCCGGGGGGCGCGTAGCAATCAGCCCCAGCATTTT.